Sequencing of this T cell receptor beta chain was carried out in a study of CD4+ T cells in melanoma. Remarks on this clone: Its antigen is not identified.

Study observations and caveats: In melanoma, neoantigen-specific CD4+ T cells reportedly differed in differentiation state.

The assay was immunoSEQ multiplex PCR, and TCRdb's table has in-frame clones only and misses some. The sample records about 140,000 clones, roughly 91% being singletons. CDR3 length equals 17 residues. Between the trimmed V and J ends, which lost 2 bases and 0 bases, there was a span of 14 bases. Germline V gene lookup returns CDR1 SGDLS and CDR2 YYNGEE. The receptor's source is a human donor with melanoma. The genes are TRBV9 and TRBJ1-4; possibly TRBD1 for D (6 bases). As DNA, the CDR3 is TGTGCCAGCAGCGTCAAGCCCGGGACAACAACTAATGAAAAACTGTTTTTT. Amino acids: CASSVKPGTTTNEKLFF.